A selection of T cell receptor beta chains follows, all from one sample in a study of T cell responses to AZD1222 COVID-19 vaccine. Assay: immunoSEQ multiplex PCR; the TCRdb copy retains only in-frame clones and omits some. The sample contains about 85,000 clones, 80% to 90% of which appear only once. The sample was peripheral blood, taken on day 0 of AZD1222 vaccination. The receptor set was obtained from an adult in good health. Both conserved end residues are part of each CDR3. D genes are given only for firm matches. Clone size appears in some rows only: once, few, many, or a class for an expanded clone.

>-|TRBJ1-2|TRBV19|-
TGTGCCAGTAGTATGGAGGATAGCCTCCGGGAGGGCTACACCTTC
CASSMEDSLREGYTF
>-|TRBJ2-7|TRBV25-1|-
TGTGCCAGCAGTGAAGATAAGGGACCCAAGGTTTACTTC
CASSEDKGPKVYF
>TRBD1|TRBJ1-6|TRBV6-6|-
TGTGCCAGCAGTGCGGGGGGGACAGGAGTTAATTCACCCCTCCACTTT
CASSAGGTGVNSPLHF
>TRBD1|TRBJ1-6|TRBV5-4|-
TGTGCCAGCAGCTTACCAGGGGGACATAATTCACCCCTCCACTTT
CASSLPGGHNSPLHF
>TRBD1|TRBJ1-1|TRBV2|-
TGTGCCAGCAGTGCACTTGGGACAGCCTACACTGAAGCTTTCTTT
CASSALGTAYTEAFF
>-|TRBJ2-5|TRBV15|-
TGTGCCACCAGCAGCCCGGTAGGGGAGACCCAGTACTTC
CATSSPVGETQYF
>-|TRBJ2-7|TRBV5-1|-
TGCGCCAGCATGAAAGATTACGAGCAGTACTTC
CASMKDYEQYF
>-|TRBJ1-1|TRBV28|once
TGTGCCAGCAGGAACGTTCACACTGAAGCTTTCTTT
CASRNVHTEAFF
>TRBD1|TRBJ2-5|TRBV10-3|-
TGTGCCATCAGCGTGGGGGACAGGGCTGAGACCCAGTACTTC
CAISVGDRAETQYF
>-|TRBJ2-1|TRBV7-2|few
TGTGCCAGCAGTGTTGGACTAAACTTCAATGAGCAGTTCTTC
CASSVGLNFNEQFF
>-|TRBJ1-2|TRBV6-6|-
TGTGCCAGCAGTTACTCAAGTGAACAGGGCTACACCTTC
CASSYSSEQGYTF
>-|TRBJ1-5|TRBV18|-
TGTGCCAGCTCCGAGGGGCCAGCCGGCCAGCCCCAGCATTTT
CASSEGPAGQPQHF
>-|TRBJ1-1|TRBV5-6|-
TGTGCCAGCAGTGGGGACGAAAAGGCTGAAGCTTTCTTT
CASSGDEKAEAFF
>-|TRBJ1-2|TRBV6-4|few
TGTGCCAGCAGTCCAGGGGAACACTATGGCTACACCTTC
CASSPGEHYGYTF
>TRBD1|TRBJ1-4|TRBV4-1|-
TGCGCCAGCAGCCAAGGGACAGGAAATGAAAAACTGTTTTTT
CASSQGTGNEKLFF
>-|TRBJ1-1|TRBV6-5|few
TGTGCCAGCGTCAGTAGACAGGCCACTGAAGCTTTCTTT
CASVSRQATEAFF
>-|TRBJ2-2|TRBV5-6|-
TGTGCCAGCAGCTTGGCAGGAGCAGGCACCGGGGAGCTGTTTTTT
CASSLAGAGTGELFF
>-|TRBJ1-1|TRBV4-2|few
TGTGCCAGCAGCCAAGATGTGAGGGACACTGAAGCTTTCTTT
CASSQDVRDTEAFF